The 27 T cell receptor beta chains listed next were all sequenced from one sample in a study of blood T cell repertoires in COVID-19. Sequencing was performed with immunoSEQ multiplex PCR; in TCRdb, only in-frame clones are kept and a portion is missing. The data hold over 40,000 clones, with roughly 79% observed a single time. Sequencing used peripheral blood. These receptors were collected from a human donor in a cohort sampled during active COVID-19.

V and J are TRBV20-1 and TRBJ2-7; unclear D gene. CDR3 size: 14 residues. Trimming cost V 3 bases and J 0 bases, with 12 bases left between them. Germline loops: CDR1 DFQATT, CDR2 SNEGSKA (reference sequence). CDR3 region: CSASLDSRSYEQYF. The CDR3 DNA sequence: TGCAGTGCTAGTCTTGACTCCCGCTCCTACGAGCAGTACTTC.

This chain connects TRBV3-1 (or the pseudogene TRBV3-2) to TRBJ2-2, with D possibly TRBD1 on 5 matching bases. V was trimmed by 3 bases and J by 4 bases, leaving 9 bases between them. Germline V CDR1 and CDR2: LGHDT, YNNKEL (reference sequence). This CDR3 comprises 14 residues. The DNA for the CDR3 is TGTGCCAGCAGCCAGAGTGGGGCCACCGGGGAGCTGTTTTTT. It is translated as CASSQSGATGELFF.

The J gene is TRBJ1-5, the V gene TRBV28; 7 nucleotides line up with TRBD1. The junction had 3 bases not matched to a gene; V was cut back by 6 bases and J by 7 bases. The V gene's germline CDR1 is MDHEN and CDR2 SYDVKM. The CDR3 sequence is 12 residues long. CDR3 in amino acids: CASRTGYQPQHF. CDR3 in DNA: TGTGCCAGCAGGACAGGGTACCAGCCCCAGCATTTT.

The V and J genes are TRBV7-3 and TRBJ1-1; D is possibly TRBD1 (5 bases). The CDR3 sequence is 16 residues long. The V and J ends lost 2 bases and 1 base respectively, with 14 bases between them. Germline V CDR1 and CDR2: SGHTA, FQGTGA. In DNA form, the CDR3 reads TGTGCCAGCAGCTTATTAGGGGCAGCTTCGAACACTGAAGCTTTCTTT. It codes for CASSLLGAASNTEAFF.

The rearrangement links TRBV7-2 to TRBJ2-5, with D possibly matching TRBD2 (5 bases). Germline V gives CDR1 SGHTA, CDR2 FQGNSA. CDR3 length: 15 residues. Trimming stripped 2 bases from V and 7 bases from J, with 17 bases between. CDR3 nucleotide sequence: TGTGCCAGCAGCTTAACCGGGGATAAGATAGGGACCCAGTACTTC. Its translation is CASSLTGDKIGTQYF.

The rearrangement links TRBV5-1 to TRBJ2-1; 13 bases are a match to TRBD2. Per germline, CDR1 SGHRS and CDR2 YFSETQ. The CDR3 spans 18 residues. Losses at the gene ends were 4 bases for V and 4 bases for J; bases not matched to a gene: 11. CDR3 nucleotide sequence: TGCGCCAGCAGCCCCGACCCTTTACTAGCGGGGGGGTACAATGAGCAGTTCTTC. Translation gives CASSPDPLLAGGYNEQFF.

The chain's CDR3 is CASSQEVSGTGLAPLHF. DNA for the CDR3: TGCGCCAGCAGCCAAGAGGTTTCCGGGACAGGGCTGGCACCCCTCCACTTT. The chain carries TRBV4-3 and TRBJ1-6, with TRBD1 matching 9 bases. Trimming removed 0 bases from V and 11 bases from J; junction bases left unmatched: 11. The V gene's germline CDR1 is LGHNA and CDR2 YSLEER. This CDR3 is built from 17 residues.

This clone appeared once. The chain employs TRBV7-2 and TRBJ2-1; D is possibly TRBD2 (7 bases). Trimming removed 2 bases at V and 8 bases at J, with 19 bases between. Germline values: CDR1 SGHTA, CDR2 FQGNSA. CDR3 length: 16 residues. The CDR3 sequence is CASSLWAGAGGDEQFF. The CDR3 DNA follows: TGTGCCAGCAGCTTATGGGCGGGGGCTGGAGGGGATGAGCAGTTCTTC.

The chain is built from TRBV12-3 or TRBV12-4 and TRBJ2-7, with no clear D. The CDR3 runs to 13 residues. Trimming took off 6 bases at V and 0 bases at J, with 9 bases between the two ends. This CDR3 reads CASSPASSYEQYF. CDR3 nucleotide sequence: TGTGCCAGCAGCCCAGCGAGCTCCTACGAGCAGTACTTC.

This clone was picked up a small number of times. The V call is TRBV10-1, the J call TRBJ2-1; 12 nucleotides match TRBD2. Germline V gives CDR1 WNHNN, CDR2 SYGVQD (reference sequence). The CDR3 runs 16 residues. The V and J ends lost 2 bases and 7 bases, in that order; junction bases with no gene match: 6. CDR3 residues: CASSEPTSGGTNEQFF. The CDR3 nucleotides are TGCGCCAGCAGTGAGCCTACTAGCGGGGGGACAAATGAGCAGTTCTTC.

This chain links TRBV4-1 with TRBJ2-1; D possibly corresponds to TRBD2 (6 bases). V was cut by 0 bases and J by 3 bases, with 12 bases left in between. The CDR3 consists of 16 residues. Germline CDR1 is MGHRA and CDR2 is YSYEKL. The CDR3 region has the DNA TGCGCCAGCAGCCAAGATCCCCGCGGGAACTACAATGAGCAGTTCTTC. It codes for CASSQDPRGNYNEQFF.

The rearrangement joins TRBV6-6 to TRBJ2-7; 8 nucleotides match TRBD1. The germline V gene encodes CDR1 MNHNY and CDR2 SVGAGI (reference sequence). The V and J ends lost 10 bases and 5 bases, in that order; junction bases with no gene match: 13. This CDR3 has 14 residues. The CDR3 here is CATQPRTGPHEQYF. DNA of the CDR3: TGTGCCACCCAACCTCGGACAGGGCCCCACGAGCAGTACTTC.

The chain recombines TRBV6-5 with TRBJ1-5; D perhaps matches TRBD1 (5 bases). CDR3 length: 15 amino acids. V was pared by 4 bases and J by 2 bases, with 12 bases between. The V gene's germline CDR1 is MNHEY and CDR2 SVGAGI. In DNA, the CDR3 is TGTGCCAGCAGTTCACAGGCCAATGGCAATCAGCCCCAGCATTTT. As protein: CASSSQANGNQPQHF.

The chain uses TRBV12-3 or TRBV12-4 and TRBJ2-4; 9 nucleotides match TRBD1. The ends lost 3 bases at V and 7 bases at J; junction bases unmatched: 1. CDR3 length equals 13 residues. The DNA for the CDR3 is TGTGCCAGCAGTTTGGGGACAGGGAACATTCAGTACTTC. This translates into CASSLGTGNIQYF.

This rearrangement joins TRBV15 to TRBJ2-1, with D possibly being TRBD2 (6 bases). Trimming pared 6 bases from V and 6 bases from J, leaving 18 bases between. Germline V CDR1 and CDR2: LNHNV, YYDKDF (reference sequence). The CDR3 length is 15 residues. CDR3 loop: CATRGLAGLGNEQFF. In DNA, the CDR3 is TGTGCCACCAGGGGCTTGGCGGGACTGGGCAATGAGCAGTTCTTC.

The V and J genes are TRBV29-1 and TRBJ2-1, with 7 bases aligning to TRBD1. The length of the CDR3 is 14 residues. V was pared by 7 bases and J by 6 bases, with 12 bases of the junction left unmatched. Germline CDR1 is SQVTM and CDR2 is ANQGSEA. CDR3 coding DNA: TGCAGCGCCGCTCACCTGACAGGGTTCAATGAGCAGTTCTTC. It specifies CSAAHLTGFNEQFF.

The rearrangement uses TRBV7-2 and TRBJ2-1; the match to TRBD2 covers 14 bases. V lost 4 bases to trimming and J lost 4 bases; unmatched junction nucleotides: 6. Germline CDR1 is SGHTA and CDR2 is FQGNSA. CDR3 length: 17 residues. CDR3 nucleotide sequence: TGTGCCAGCAGCTCCACGGGACTAGCGGGGGTATACAATGAGCAGTTCTTC. It yields the protein CASSSTGLAGVYNEQFF.

V is TRBV20-1 and J is TRBJ2-1; the match to TRBD2 covers 8 bases. The CDR3 contains 13 residues. J gave up 8 bases and V 3 bases, and 6 bases lay outside the gene matches. Germline CDR1 reads DFQATT; CDR2 reads SNEGSKA (reference sequence). The CDR3 DNA reads TGCAGTGCTAGTGGAGCGGGGGTCGATGAGCAGTTCTTC. Its translation is CSASGAGVDEQFF.

The CDR3 DNA follows: TGTGCCAGCAGCCAAGGAGGCAGCATTACCACTACGCAGTATTTT. Translation: CASSQGGSITTTQYF. This sequence joins TRBV4-2 and TRBJ2-3; D gene ambiguous. CDR3 length equals 15 residues. Trimming removed 1 base at V and 8 bases at J, with 16 bases between. Germline-derived CDR1 and CDR2 are LGHNA and YNFKEQ.

The rearrangement links TRBV11-2 to TRBJ2-2; perhaps TRBD2 as D (5 bases). Germline-derived CDR1 and CDR2 are SGHAT and FQNNGV. This CDR3 is built from 17 residues. V lost 5 bases and J lost 4, with 20 bases in between. The CDR3 spells CASSSSSVRRTTGELFF. CDR3 sequence (DNA): TGTGCCAGCAGCAGTAGTAGCGTTAGGAGAACCACCGGGGAGCTGTTTTTT.

The count of this clone is one. This chain uses TRBV15 with TRBJ2-2, with a possible D match to TRBD1 (6 bases). Germline lookup yields CDR1 LNHNV and CDR2 YYDKDF (reference sequence). V was trimmed by 1 base and J by 6 bases, leaving 9 bases between them. The CDR3 has 14 amino acids. CDR3 nucleotides: TGTGCCACCAGCAGAGTAAAGGGGGCCGGGGAGCTGTTTTTT. Amino acids: CATSRVKGAGELFF. The full variable domain, rest sourced from reference TRBV15 and TRBJ2-2, is DAMVIQNPRYQVTQFGKPVTLSCSQTLNHNVMYWYQQKSSQAPKLLFHYYDKDFNNEADTPDNFQSRRPNTSFCFLDIRSPGLGDTAMYLCATSRVKGAGELFFGEGSRLTVL.

The chain links TRBV21-1 to TRBJ2-3; the D call of TRBD2 is as the table states it, not checked on the DNA. TRBV21-1 is termed a pseudogene. The CDR3 extends over 17 amino acids. This CDR3 reads CASSNPEIGEITDTQYF. In nucleotides, the CDR3 is TGTGCCAGCAGCAACCCCGAAATCGGGGAAATCACAGATACGCAGTATTTT.

V gene TRBV28 combines with J gene TRBJ2-1, with 7 positions matching TRBD1. This CDR3 spans 16 amino acids. The junction had 9 bases not matched to a gene; V was cut back by 6 bases and J by 1 base. Germline V gives CDR1 MDHEN, CDR2 SYDVKM. The CDR3 DNA sequence: TGTGCCAGCAGCATTAGGGGACAGAGGTCCTACAATGAGCAGTTCTTC. It yields the protein CASSIRGQRSYNEQFF.

This clone was counted once. This chain connects TRBV3-1 (or the pseudogene TRBV3-2) to TRBJ2-7; 9 positions match TRBD2. The trim removed 3 bases at V and 0 bases at J, leaving 6 bases unmatched. The CDR3 runs 16 residues. CDR1 and CDR2 from the germline V gene are LGHDT and YNNKEL (reference sequence). The CDR3 protein is CASSQTQRGDSYEQYF. CDR3 sequence (DNA): TGTGCCAGCAGCCAGACCCAGCGGGGGGACTCCTACGAGCAGTACTTC.

The chain carries TRBV5-1 and TRBJ1-6; no clear D. This CDR3 spans 13 amino acids. V lost 2 bases and J 8 bases, leaving 8 bases between the germline ends. Germline V lookup: CDR1 SGHRS, CDR2 YFSETQ. CDR3 DNA: TGCGCCAGCAGCTTTCCGGGTGATTCACCCCTCCACTTT. As protein: CASSFPGDSPLHF.

This chain connects TRBV29-1 to TRBJ1-5; D gene unclear. This CDR3 is 14 amino acids long. Germline V gene lookup returns CDR1 SQVTM and CDR2 ANQGSEA. Trimming stripped 4 bases from V and 0 bases from J, with 10 bases between. CDR3 coding DNA: TGCAGCGTTGGTGAACAATATAGCAATCAGCCCCAGCATTTT. It is translated as CSVGEQYSNQPQHF. Drawing the rest from reference TRBV29-1 and TRBJ1-5, the complete variable domain is SAVISQKPSRDICQRGTSLTIQCQVDSQVTMMFWYRQQPGQSLTLIATANQGSEATYESGFVIDKFPISRPNLTFSTLTVSNMSPEDSSIYLCSVGEQYSNQPQHFGDGTRLSIL.

J is TRBJ2-1 and V is TRBV7-6, with 10 nucleotides matching TRBD2. The CDR3 has 16 residues. Trimming cost V 1 base and J 9 bases; bases outside gene matches: 9. CDR1 is SGHVS and CDR2 is FNYEAQ in the germline V gene. CDR3 loop: CASSLVSSGGAGEQFF. As DNA, the CDR3 is TGTGCCAGCAGCTTAGTAAGCAGCGGGGGGGCCGGTGAGCAGTTCTTC.